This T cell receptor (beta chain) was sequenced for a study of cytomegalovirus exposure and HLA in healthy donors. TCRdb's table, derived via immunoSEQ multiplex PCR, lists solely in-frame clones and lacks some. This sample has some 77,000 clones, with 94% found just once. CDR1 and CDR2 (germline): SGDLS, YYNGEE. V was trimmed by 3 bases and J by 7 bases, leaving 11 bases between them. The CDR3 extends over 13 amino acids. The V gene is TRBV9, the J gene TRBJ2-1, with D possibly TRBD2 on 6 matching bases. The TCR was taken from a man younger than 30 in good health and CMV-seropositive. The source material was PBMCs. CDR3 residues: CASSAGLRNEQFF. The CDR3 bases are TGTGCCAGCAGCGCGGGACTGCGAAATGAGCAGTTCTTC.